These 26 T cell receptor beta chains originate from one sample sequenced in a study of cytomegalovirus exposure and HLA in healthy donors. The primer mix had 60 Vbeta and 13 Jbeta primers. The table came from immunoSEQ multiplex PCR; TCRdb's copy has only in-frame clones and leaves some out. The repertoire has 35,000 to 45,000 clones, under 60% of them found once; the top ten carry approximately 6%. The specimen was PBMCs. The receptors originated from a man aged 55 to 70 in good health and CMV-seronegative.

The V call is TRBV7-2, the J call TRBJ1-4, with TRBD1 as a possible D gene (5 bases). Germline assignment: CDR1 SGHTA and CDR2 FQGNSA. This CDR3 spans 14 amino acids. The germline V and J ends were trimmed by 2 bases and 5 bases, with 9 bases remaining between them. CDR3 nucleotides: TGTGCCAGCAGCTTATCGGGACTCAATGAAAAACTGTTTTTT. It codes for CASSLSGLNEKLFF.

The V gene is TRBV6-1, the J gene TRBJ1-1, with 9 bases lining up with TRBD1. The CDR3 extends over 15 amino acids. Germline-derived CDR1 and CDR2 are MNHNS and SASEGT. The V and J ends lost 5 bases and 7 bases, in that order; junction bases with no gene match: 11. This CDR3 is CASSPRTGVFGEAFF. CDR3 in DNA: TGTGCCAGCAGTCCCCGGACAGGGGTTTTCGGTGAAGCTTTCTTT.

The CDR3 loop reads CASSLEAGVRGANVLTF. For the CDR3, the DNA is TGTGCCAGCAGCTTGGAGGCAGGGGTCCGTGGGGCCAACGTCCTGACTTTC. This chain uses TRBV5-4 with TRBJ2-6, with D possibly matching TRBD1 (6 bases). Germline CDR1 and CDR2: SGHNT and YYREEE (reference sequence). V shed 0 bases and J shed 3 bases, with 13 bases lying between them. The CDR3 sequence is 17 residues long.

This clone was seen only a few times. The gene calls are TRBV6-1 and TRBJ1-1, with a tentative D call TRBD1 (5 bases). V dropped 4 bases and J dropped 9 bases, with 12 bases sitting between them. Germline CDR1 reads MNHNS; CDR2 reads SASEGT. The CDR3 runs 12 residues. This chain's CDR3 is CASSGQDRKAFF. CDR3 coding DNA: TGTGCCAGCAGTGGGCAAGACAGAAAAGCTTTCTTT.

This clone has a handful of counts. The chain joins TRBV28 to TRBJ2-3, with TRBD2 matching over 11 bases. The germline CDR1 and CDR2 sequences are MDHEN and SYDVKM. The CDR3 spans 16 residues. The trim removed 7 bases at V and 5 bases at J, leaving 11 bases unmatched. The CDR3 spells CASTPPTTSGKDTQYF. CDR3 nucleotide sequence: TGTGCCAGCACCCCACCTACGACTAGCGGGAAAGATACGCAGTATTTT.

The rearrangement links TRBV10-3 to TRBJ2-7; D uncertain. Germline assignment: CDR1 ENHRY and CDR2 SYGVKD. CDR3 length: 14 residues. V lost 0 bases and J 3 bases, leaving 9 bases between the germline ends. CDR3 DNA sequence: TGTGCCATCAGTGAGTCGATGCAGCGCTACGAGCAGTACTTC. Translation: CAISESMQRYEQYF.

This clone was observed a few times. The rearrangement uses TRBV10-2 and TRBJ1-2, with TRBD1 matching over 7 bases. The CDR3 extends over 13 amino acids. Germline V gives CDR1 WSHSY, CDR2 SAAADI. Losses at the gene ends were 11 bases for V and 8 bases for J; bases not matched to a gene: 14. The CDR3 is CAAHPTGQGGYTF. The CDR3 DNA follows: TGCGCCGCCCACCCGACAGGGCAGGGAGGCTACACCTTC.

This chain joins TRBV30 and TRBJ1-2, with TRBD1 as a possible D gene (6 bases). Germline V CDR1 and CDR2: GTSNPN, SVGIG (reference sequence). This CDR3 spans 12 amino acids. V was trimmed by 4 bases and J by 5 bases, leaving 11 bases between them. CDR3 nucleotide sequence: TGTGCCTGGACCGAACAGGGATATGGCTACACCTTC. Its protein product is CAWTEQGYGYTF.

The genes are TRBV7-2 and TRBJ2-1; D gene ambiguous. Germline CDR1 and CDR2: SGHTA and FQGNSA. CDR3 length: 13 residues. The V gene lost 2 bases and the J gene lost 5 bases, with 7 bases spanning the gap. The CDR3 DNA reads as TGTGCCAGCAGCTTAAATGTAGACAATGAGCAGTTCTTC. Encoded protein: CASSLNVDNEQFF. The full variable domain, in which reference TRBV7-2 and TRBJ2-1 provide the parts outside the CDR3, is GAGVSQSPSNKVTEKGKDVELRCDPISGHTALYWYRQSLGQGLEFLIYFQGNSAPDKSGLPSDRFSAERTGGSVSTLTIQRTQQEDSAVYLCASSLNVDNEQFFGPGTRLTVL.

This chain links TRBV7-9 with TRBJ2-2, with a tentative D call TRBD1 (6 bases). The germline V gene has CDR1 SEHNR and CDR2 FQNEAQ (reference sequence). This CDR3 has 14 amino acids. The V end lost 5 bases, the J end lost 0 bases, and 7 bases lay between the germline ends. Here the CDR3 DNA reads TGTGCCAGCAGCAGGACAGCGAACACCGGGGAGCTGTTTTTT. It codes for CASSRTANTGELFF.

The table lists this clone with a few counts. The CDR3 nucleotides are TGCGCCAGCAGCTCCGGGACTAGCGGGATAGAGACCCAGTACTTC. As protein: CASSSGTSGIETQYF. The chain couples TRBV5-1 to TRBJ2-5; 13 bases agree with TRBD2. The germline CDR1 and CDR2 sequences are SGHRS and YFSETQ. Germline trimming cut 3 bases from V and 4 bases from J; bases unmatched to any gene: 3. This CDR3 has 15 residues.

This clone was seen repeatedly, ten times or more. V is TRBV30 and J is TRBJ2-3, with 7 bases that match TRBD1. The CDR3 covers 14 residues. In germline, CDR1 is GTSNPN, CDR2 SVGIG (reference sequence). Trimming at V came to 5 bases and at J to 1 base, leaving 6 bases not matched to a gene. Written as DNA, the CDR3 is TGTGCCTGGGTGATCCAGGGGGGCACAGATACGCAGTATTTT. This codes for CAWVIQGGTDTQYF.

The V and J genes are TRBV27 and TRBJ1-6; the match to TRBD1 covers 9 bases. The V gene end was trimmed by 0 bases and the J gene end by 10 bases; junction bases not matched to a gene: 4. Per the germline V gene, CDR1 is MNHEY and CDR2 is SMNVEV (reference sequence). CDR3 length: 15 residues. Written as DNA, the CDR3 is TGTGCCAGCAGTTTATCAGGGGACAGGGTCTCACCCCTCCACTTT. Protein product: CASSLSGDRVSPLHF.

This clone was seen a handful of times. V and J are TRBV7-2 and TRBJ2-5, with TRBD2 identical over 8 bases. V dropped 6 bases and J dropped 5; count of bases not matched to a gene: 8. Germline V lookup: CDR1 SGHTA, CDR2 FQGNSA. The CDR3 consists of 14 residues. DNA of the CDR3: TGTGCCAGCAGTTCCTCAGCGGGAGAGGAGACCCAGTACTTC. It codes for CASSSSAGEETQYF.

V gene TRBV5-1 combines with J gene TRBJ1-4; D is perhaps TRBD1 (6 bases). This CDR3 has 15 amino acids. Germline values: CDR1 SGHRS, CDR2 YFSETQ. The V end was cut by 4 bases, the J end by 2 bases, with 12 bases between. The CDR3 spells CASSQTDSTNEKLFF. The CDR3 nucleotides are TGCGCCAGCAGCCAGACGGACAGTACTAATGAAAAACTGTTTTTT.

The chain recombines TRBV2 with TRBJ2-3, with D unresolved. Trimming took off 7 bases at V and 2 bases at J, with 13 bases between the two ends. This CDR3 has 14 residues. Germline-derived CDR1 and CDR2 are SNHLY and FYNNEI. CDR3 sequence reads: CASIQSSITDTQYF. The CDR3 nucleotides read TGTGCCAGCATACAGTCCTCGATCACAGATACGCAGTATTTT.

The chain carries TRBV7-8 and TRBJ2-5; D uncertain. The V gene lost 5 bases and the J gene lost 0 bases, with 10 bases spanning the gap. The CDR3 sequence is 14 residues long. Per germline, CDR1 SGHVS and CDR2 FQNEAQ. The chain's CDR3 is CASSPNFHQETQYF. Here the CDR3 DNA reads TGTGCCAGCAGCCCAAATTTTCACCAAGAGACCCAGTACTTC.

This sequence joins TRBV4-2 and TRBJ1-1; possible D gene TRBD1, 6 bases. The CDR3 sequence is 15 residues long. Trimming removed 7 bases from V and 2 bases from J, with 17 bases in between. Germline V lookup: CDR1 LGHNA, CDR2 YNFKEQ. The CDR3 spells CASTPYGGVNTEAFF. As DNA, the CDR3 is TGTGCCAGCACCCCTTATGGGGGCGTCAACACTGAAGCTTTCTTT.

This clone appeared a single time. The chain links TRBV28 to TRBJ1-1, with a possible D match to TRBD1 (6 bases). V was clipped by 5 bases and J by 1 base, with 14 bases between them. The CDR3 is 15 residues long. The germline V gene has CDR1 MDHEN and CDR2 SYDVKM. CDR3 sequence: CASSPGGAGNTEAFF. In DNA, the CDR3 is TGTGCCAGCAGTCCGGGGGGCGCTGGGAACACTGAAGCTTTCTTT.

Only one count was recorded for this clone. V usage is TRBV5-1 and J usage is TRBJ2-1; D gene unclear. Germline V CDR1 and CDR2: SGHRS, YFSETQ. CDR3 size: 13 residues. V gave up 4 bases and J gave up 7 bases, with 12 bases separating them. The CDR3 sequence is CASSPTLINEQFF. As DNA, the CDR3 is TGCGCCAGCAGCCCCACCCTAATTAATGAGCAGTTCTTC.

This clone was counted a few times. The chain couples TRBV7-9 to TRBJ1-1; D is uncertain. Trimming cost V 2 bases and J 2 bases, with 12 bases left between them. The germline CDR1 and CDR2 sequences are SEHNR and FQNEAQ (reference sequence). The CDR3 consists of 15 residues. CDR3 in DNA: TGTGCCAGCAGCTTATGGAAGGAGGCCAACACTGAAGCTTTCTTT. Its translation: CASSLWKEANTEAFF.

This clone was counted a few times. This sequence joins TRBV19 and TRBJ1-1; a possible D gene is TRBD1 (5 bases). The CDR3 is 13 amino acids. Germline loops: CDR1 LNHDA, CDR2 SQIVND (reference sequence). Trimming stripped 6 bases from V and 3 bases from J, with 11 bases between. CDR3: CASREGSYTEAFF. CDR3 in DNA: TGTGCCAGTAGGGAGGGGAGTTACACTGAAGCTTTCTTT.

In its sample, this clone was seen a few times. J is TRBJ1-1 and V is TRBV7-6; the match to TRBD1 covers 7 bases. CDR1 SGHVS and CDR2 FNYEAQ come from the germline V gene. The junction had 7 bases not matched to a gene; V was cut back by 5 bases and J by 1 base. This CDR3 has 15 residues. As DNA, the CDR3 is TGTGCCAGCAGCGGCCAAGGGGGCTGGAACACTGAAGCTTTCTTT. Translated, it gives CASSGQGGWNTEAFF.

This clone came up a few times. The genes are TRBV12-5 and TRBJ1-2; 9 bases line up with TRBD1. Germline CDR1 is LGHNT and CDR2 is FRNRAP. The CDR3 runs 13 residues. V gave up 1 base and J gave up 8 bases; unmatched junction bases: 2. Here the CDR3 reads CASGLGQGDGYTF. The CDR3 DNA reads TGTGCTAGTGGTTTGGGACAGGGGGACGGCTACACCTTC.

The chain links TRBV27 to TRBJ1-2, with D perhaps TRBD1 (5 bases). Trimming stripped 2 bases from V and 4 bases from J, with 8 bases between. The CDR3 totals 13 residues. Germline CDR1 reads MNHEY; CDR2 reads SMNVEV (reference sequence). CDR3 sequence: CASSLGASYGYTF. CDR3 DNA: TGTGCCAGCAGTTTAGGGGCCAGCTATGGCTACACCTTC.

In its sample, this clone was seen once. The genes are TRBV27 and TRBJ2-1; D is uncertain. The CDR3 consists of 13 residues. The ends were cut back, 1 base at V and 8 bases at J, with 9 bases in the middle. Germline-derived CDR1 and CDR2 are MNHEY and SMNVEV (reference sequence). In DNA form, the CDR3 reads TGTGCCAGCAGTTTATTTAGTCGGGATGAGCAGTTCTTC. Translated: CASSLFSRDEQFF.